The clone carrying this TCR beta chain appeared a few times. Its antigen is unknown. Germline assignment: CDR1 SQVTM and CDR2 ANQGSEA. The ends were cut back, 4 bases at V and 0 bases at J, with 7 bases in the middle. The CDR3 contains 12 residues. This entry belongs to a study of beta chain features in type 1 diabetes. Study conclusions and caveats: Within each of all four CD4+ subsets, Type 1 diabetes patients had TCRB CDR3s that were moderately but significantly shorter.

Every sorted population was more than 95% pure. All of the isolated RNA was reverse transcribed, so expressed TCRB transcripts were sequenced. Assay used: immunoSEQ multiplex PCR; TCRdb lists only in-frame clones, some missing. The table lists some 190,000 clones, almost 8% of them singletons. Sequences were obtained from central memory CD4+ T cells from blood. The rearrangement uses TRBV29-1 and TRBJ2-7; unclear D gene. This receptor was obtained from a man aged 18 to 29 with type 1 diabetes. Here the CDR3 reads CSVGLSSYEQYF. The CDR3, as DNA: TGCAGCGTTGGCCTGAGCTCCTACGAGCAGTACTTC.